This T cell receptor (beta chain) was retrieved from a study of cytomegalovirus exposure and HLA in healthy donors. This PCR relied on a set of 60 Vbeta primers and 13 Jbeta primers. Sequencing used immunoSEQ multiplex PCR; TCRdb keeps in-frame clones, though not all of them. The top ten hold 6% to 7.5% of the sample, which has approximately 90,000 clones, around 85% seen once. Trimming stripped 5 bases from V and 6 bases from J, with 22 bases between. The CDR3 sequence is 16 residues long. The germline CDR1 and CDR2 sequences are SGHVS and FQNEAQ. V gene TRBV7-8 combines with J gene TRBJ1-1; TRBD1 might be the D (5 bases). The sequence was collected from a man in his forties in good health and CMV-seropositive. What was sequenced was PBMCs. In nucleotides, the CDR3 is TGTGCCAGCAGCCTATTCCAGGGCCAGGCGAGGTCTGAAGCTTTCTTT. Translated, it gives CASSLFQGQARSEAFF.